Below, 23 T cell receptor beta chains from the same sample are listed, as sequenced in a study of post-analysis software for immune sequencing data. Study-level findings and limits: Included in a set of about five TRBV segments more frequent in patients than controls were TRBV5-6, TRBV5-1 and TRBV20-1.

Researchers reported that TCR beta cDNA libraries carried unique molecular identifiers. TCRdb independently ran MiXCR on the PCR reads; one entry per CDR3 protein. Counted here are hundreds of thousands of distinct CDR3 sequences, 53% occurring once; the ten biggest clones make up 4% to 5.5%. The antigens of these receptors remain unknown. Sequencing was performed on blood. These receptors were obtained from a girl between 10 and 17 years old with multiple sclerosis.

This clonotype was counted between two and nine times. This sequence joins TRBV3-1 and TRBJ2-5, with 7 bases identical to TRBD1. The CDR3 runs 12 residues. The V and J ends lost 6 bases and 12 bases, in that order; junction bases with no gene match: 10. CDR1 is LGHDT, CDR2 YNNKEL, per germline (reference sequence). The CDR3 loop is CASSSGTAGKYF. CDR3 bases: TGTGCCAGCAGTTCGGGGACAGCCGGGAAGTACTTC.

The chain recombines TRBV3-1 with TRBJ2-1; D might be TRBD2 (6 bases). V was clipped by 3 bases and J by 15 bases, with 12 bases between them. The CDR3 is 11 amino acids. Germline CDR1 LGHDT, CDR2 YNNKEL (reference sequence). CDR3 bases: TGTGCCAGCAGCCACGGACGGAGGGGGTTCTTC. This encodes CASSHGRRGFF.

V usage is TRBV4-1 and J usage is TRBJ1-2; D perhaps matches TRBD1 (6 bases). The V gene's germline CDR1 is MGHRA and CDR2 YSYEKL. Trimming left V 0 bases short and J 3 bases short, with 11 bases between. The CDR3 has 15 residues. The CDR3 DNA reads TGCGCCAGCAGCCAAGATAACAGGGAGGACTATGGCTACACCTTC. Its translation: CASSQDNREDYGYTF.

The genes are TRBV2 and TRBJ2-3; possible D gene TRBD1, 5 bases. V was clipped by 7 bases and J by 5 bases, with 19 bases between them. There are 15 residues in the CDR3. CDR1 and CDR2 (germline): SNHLY, FYNNEI. The CDR3 sequence is CASKEGVLGGDTQYF. The CDR3 DNA is TGTGCCAGCAAAGAAGGGGTCCTCGGCGGAGATACGCAGTATTTT.

The genes are TRBV14 and TRBJ2-7; 12 bases line up with TRBD2. This CDR3 has 16 amino acids. Germline lookup yields CDR1 SGHDN and CDR2 FVKESK. V dropped 0 bases and J dropped 4; count of bases not matched to a gene: 4. Written as DNA, the CDR3 is TGTGCCAGCAGCCAAGACAGACTAGCGGGAGCGTACGAGCAGTACTTC. It encodes CASSQDRLAGAYEQYF.

The chain is built from TRBV3-1 and TRBJ1-5; the D gene is possibly TRBD1 (6 bases). The CDR3 length is 17 residues. Germline CDR1 LGHDT, CDR2 YNNKEL (reference sequence). V was pared by 2 bases and J by 0 bases, with 14 bases between. CDR3 amino acids: CASSQLQGSLSNQPQHF. In nucleotides, the CDR3 is TGTGCCAGCAGCCAACTACAGGGTTCCCTTAGCAATCAGCCCCAGCATTTT.

The genes are TRBV5-1 and TRBJ2-5; possible D gene TRBD1, 5 bases. This CDR3 is built from 11 residues. V was clipped by 4 bases and J by 11 bases, with 12 bases between them. The germline gives CDR1 SGHRS, CDR2 YFSETQ. CDR3 region: CASSPGSEQYF. As DNA, the CDR3 is TGCGCCAGCAGCCCAGGGTCTGAGCAGTACTTC.

V gene TRBV25-1 combines with J gene TRBJ2-5; D call uncertain. The J call is uncertain, as TRBJ2-7 better fits the DNA end. Germline V gene data show CDR1 as MGHDK and CDR2 as SYGVNS. The CDR3 contains 15 residues. In DNA, the CDR3 is TGTGCCAGCAGGCCCCCGAGCCGGGTTTTCTACGAGCAGTACTTC. Protein product: CASRPPSRVFYEQYF.

This clonotype came up a few times. V usage is TRBV5-1 and J usage is TRBJ2-7; TRBD1 matches at 9 bases. J gave up 2 bases and V 0 bases, and 6 bases lay outside the gene matches. The CDR3 covers 16 residues. Germline CDR1 is SGHRS and CDR2 is YFSETQ. CDR3 in amino acids: CASSLGQGGVPYEQYF. The CDR3 nucleotides are TGCGCCAGCAGCTTGGGACAGGGGGGCGTCCCCTACGAGCAGTACTTC.

The rearrangement links TRBV27 to TRBJ2-1, with D perhaps TRBD1 or TRBD2 (5 bases each). CDR1 and CDR2 from the germline V gene are MNHEY and SMNVEV (reference sequence). The CDR3 extends over 14 amino acids. V shed 3 bases and J shed 15 bases, with 21 bases lying between them. In nucleotides, the CDR3 is TGTGCCAGCAGTTTGGGGGTCGCGTCAAATCAGGGGTTCTTC. This gives the protein CASSLGVASNQGFF.

On this clonotype itself: One junction end does not reproduce the germline sequence, and a read error may be involved. For the CDR3, the DNA is TGCGGTGCTCCGGGAGTAAAAGATACGCAGTATTTT. As protein: CGAPGVKDTQYF. The chain has TRBV20-1 and TRBJ2-3; a possible D gene is TRBD2 (6 bases). Germline loops: CDR1 DFQATT, CDR2 SNEGSKA (reference sequence). This CDR3 comprises 12 residues.

This clonotype was recorded only once. This sequence joins TRBV20-1 and TRBJ2-5; 9 bases are shared with TRBD2. Matching the DNA end better, TRBJ2-7 makes the J call doubtful. This CDR3 spans 14 amino acids. The germline V gene encodes CDR1 DFQATT and CDR2 SNEGSKA (reference sequence). Here the CDR3 DNA reads TGCAGTGCCCCTTCGGCTAGCGGGACCTACGAGCAGTACTTC. Translation gives CSAPSASGTYEQYF.

The chain joins TRBV15 to TRBJ2-3, with D perhaps matching TRBD1 (6 bases). This CDR3 region has 14 residues. Germline CDR1 LNHNV, CDR2 YYDKDF (reference sequence). Trimming took off 8 bases at V and 2 bases at J, with 14 bases between the two ends. The CDR3 DNA is TGTGCCACCGAGGTAGGGGGATACACAGATACGCAGTATTTT. As protein: CATEVGGYTDTQYF.

This clonotype was found a few times. The CDR3 bases are TGTGCCAGCAGTCCCCGTATGGGGACTGAAGCTTTCTTT. As protein: CASSPRMGTEAFF. The chain couples TRBV12-3 or TRBV12-4 to TRBJ1-1; no clear D gene. The CDR3 sequence is 13 residues long. Trimming took off 5 bases at V and 5 bases at J, with 12 bases between the two ends.

Only a few counts were recorded for this clonotype. V and J are TRBV3-1 and TRBJ1-2; 8 bases match TRBD1. Trimming cost V 6 bases and J 1 base; bases outside gene matches: 7. Germline V gives CDR1 LGHDT, CDR2 YNNKEL (reference sequence). The CDR3 is 15 amino acids. The DNA of the CDR3 is TGTGCCAGCAGTGTTAACAGGGGGTTTAACTATGGCTACACCTTC. It codes for CASSVNRGFNYGYTF.

V usage is TRBV12-3 or TRBV12-4 and J usage is TRBJ2-1, with 9 nucleotides matching TRBD2. The CDR3 is 16 residues long. The ends lost 1 base at V and 4 bases at J; junction bases unmatched: 5. CDR3 in amino acids: CASSLEAGGGYNEQFF. CDR3 sequence (DNA): TGTGCCAGCAGTTTAGAAGCGGGAGGAGGTTACAATGAGCAGTTCTTC.

The table lists this clonotype with a few counts. The chain carries TRBV7-2 and TRBJ1-4; no firm D call. Trimming shortened V by 5 bases and J by 2 bases, and 18 bases separated the two germline ends. CDR3 length: 17 amino acids. Germline-derived CDR1 and CDR2 are SGHTA and FQGNSA. CDR3: CASSPKGAAATNEKLFF. CDR3 nucleotide sequence: TGTGCCAGCAGCCCCAAGGGCGCAGCGGCCACTAATGAAAAACTGTTTTTT.

This rearrangement joins TRBV10-2 to TRBJ2-1; D is unclear. Trimming took off 0 bases at V and 4 bases at J, with 13 bases between the two ends. CDR1 is WSHSY and CDR2 is SAAADI in the germline V gene. CDR3 length: 16 amino acids. Here the CDR3 reads CASSESRANSYNEQFF. In DNA, the CDR3 is TGCGCCAGCAGTGAGTCGAGAGCCAATTCTTACAATGAGCAGTTCTTC.

This clonotype was counted once. The conserved closing phenylalanine or tryptophan is absent in this CDR3, likely reflecting a read error. The rearrangement joins TRBV6-1 to TRBJ1-1; D gene ambiguous. Germline V lookup: CDR1 MNHNS, CDR2 SASEGT. Between the trimmed V and J ends, which lost 6 bases and 1 base, there was a span of 9 bases. The CDR3 is 13 residues long. In nucleotides, the CDR3 is TGTGCCAGCAGGGAAAACAAGAACACTGAAGCTTTCTGT. Its translation: CASRENKNTEAFC.

This clonotype was observed a handful of times. The chain uses TRBV7-3 and TRBJ1-1, with 7 bases identical to TRBD1. The CDR3 extends over 15 amino acids. The V and J ends lost 0 bases and 3 bases, in that order; junction bases with no gene match: 4. CDR1 is SGHTA, CDR2 FQGTGA, per germline. The CDR3: CASSLTGGADTEAFF. Here the CDR3 DNA reads TGTGCCAGCAGCTTAACAGGGGGCGCAGACACTGAAGCTTTCTTT.

This clonotype was detected only once. CDR3 region: CASSPAIPMSYTF. DNA of the CDR3: TGTGCCAGCAGCCCGGCTATTCCTATGAGCTACACCTTC. This chain links TRBV7-2 with TRBJ1-2; no firm D call. V lost 5 bases and J 9 bases, leaving 16 bases between the germline ends. This CDR3 contains 13 residues. Germline loops: CDR1 SGHTA, CDR2 FQGNSA.

In this sample, this clonotype turned up a few times. The chain carries TRBV9 and TRBJ2-7, with 9 bases identical to TRBD1. The CDR3 runs to 15 residues. Per germline, CDR1 SGDLS and CDR2 YYNGEE. Unmatched junction bases numbered 5, after V lost 1 base and J lost 3 bases. CDR3 region: CASSVSTGGFYEQYF. The CDR3 bases are TGTGCCAGCAGCGTATCTACAGGGGGCTTCTACGAGCAGTACTTC. Using reference TRBV9 and TRBJ2-7 for the parts outside the CDR3, the full variable domain is DSGVTQTPKHLITATGQRVTLRCSPRSGDLSVYWYQQSLDQGLQFLIQYYNGEERAKGNILERFSAQQFPDLHSELNLSSLELGDSALYFCASSVSTGGFYEQYFGPGTRLTVT.

This clonotype occurred a few times. This sequence joins TRBV5-5 and TRBJ2-3; weak D call: TRBD2 (5 bases). The CDR3 is 15 residues long. V dropped 4 bases and J dropped 6 bases, with 18 bases sitting between them. Per germline, CDR1 SGHKS and CDR2 YYEKEE (reference sequence). CDR3 bases: TGTGCCAGCAGCGTTCCCAGCGGAAGGGTGGATACGCAGTATTTT. Translated, it gives CASSVPSGRVDTQYF.